One TCR beta chain is described in this entry. The data are from a study of PD-1 blockade in classical Hodgkin lymphoma. Germline lookup yields CDR1 SGHTS and CDR2 YDEGEE. This CDR3 region has 14 residues. V was cut by 0 bases and J by 9 bases, with 13 bases left in between. As to time point: cycle 4 day 1 (C4D1), after 6 weeks of nivolumab. Each of the patients experienced relapse following autologous stem cell transplantation, and their brentuximab vedotin exposure differed. The CD4+ T cells used were purified from thawed PBMCs through magnetic negative selection. TCRdb's table, derived via immunoSEQ multiplex PCR, lists solely in-frame clones and lacks some. The table includes about 30,000 clones, around 87% detected once.

This material consisted of CD4+ T cells from blood, taken before the fourth cycle of nivolumab. The rearrangement uses TRBV5-8 and TRBJ2-1; D not certain. The receptor comes from a human donor with classical Hodgkin lymphoma. The CDR3 DNA follows: TGTGCCAGCAGCTTGGGGAGTAGTCTTATTGAGCAGTTCTTC. Amino acid sequence: CASSLGSSLIEQFF. Full variable domain (rest looked up from reference TRBV5-8 and TRBJ2-1): EAGVTQSPTHLIKTRGQQATLRCSPISGHTSVYWYQQALGLGLQFLLWYDEGEERNRGNFPPRFSGRQFPNYSSELNVNALELEDSALYLCASSLGSSLIEQFFGPGTRLTVL.